Presented here are 15 T cell receptor beta chains from one specimen sequenced in a study of cytotoxic CD8 clonotypes in ibrutinib-treated CLL. Repertoires were generated with immunoSEQ multiplex PCR, while TCRdb's copy carries only in-frame clones and drops some. The sample has nearly 100,000 clones; approximately 82% are singletons. The specimen comprised PBMCs, sampled after 12 months of ibrutinib treatment. The receptors come from a human donor with chronic lymphocytic leukemia.

The rearrangement links TRBV9 to TRBJ1-1; 9 bases match TRBD1. The germline V gene encodes CDR1 SGDLS and CDR2 YYNGEE. Unmatched junction bases numbered 6, after V lost 0 bases and J lost 9 bases. This CDR3 has 14 amino acids. As DNA, the CDR3 is TGTGCCAGCAGCGTAGCTCTACAGGGGGCTAAAGCTTTCTTT. Translation gives CASSVALQGAKAFF.

This clone was observed many times. CDR3 in DNA: TGTGCCAGCAGCTTAGAGGACAGCACTAACTATGGCTACACCTTC. Amino acids: CASSLEDSTNYGYTF. The V call is TRBV7-2, the J call TRBJ1-2, with a possible D match to TRBD1 (6 bases). This CDR3 contains 15 residues. Germline V gene lookup returns CDR1 SGHTA and CDR2 FQGNSA. The V end lost 1 base, the J end lost 0 bases, and 9 bases lay between the germline ends.

V gene TRBV11-3 combines with J gene TRBJ2-7; D is perhaps TRBD2 (5 bases). This CDR3 has 19 residues. Germline assignment: CDR1 SGHNT and CDR2 YENEEA. The V end lost 3 bases, the J end lost 3 bases, and 27 bases lay between the germline ends. DNA for the CDR3: TGTGCCAGCAGCTTGACCGGAGTACTCCGGACCCGGGGTTTCTACGAGCAGTACTTC. This sequence encodes CASSLTGVLRTRGFYEQYF.

This chain links TRBV6-1 with TRBJ2-7, with no clear D. Germline values: CDR1 MNHNS, CDR2 SASEGT. V lost 8 bases and J lost 0, with 8 bases in between. The CDR3 totals 12 residues. CDR3 sequence reads: CASEGNSYEQYF. CDR3 nucleotides: TGTGCCAGCGAAGGGAACTCCTACGAGCAGTACTTC.

The chain is built from TRBV19 and TRBJ2-1; no clear D. The CDR3 runs 11 residues. V lost 7 bases and J lost 4, with 5 bases in between. Germline CDR1 and CDR2: LNHDA and SQIVND (reference sequence). DNA of the CDR3: TGTGCCAGTATCGGTTACAATGAGCAGTTCTTC. Amino acids: CASIGYNEQFF.

V gene TRBV7-6 combines with J gene TRBJ2-1; 9 bases fit TRBD2. J gave up 4 bases and V 3 bases, and 7 bases lay outside the gene matches. The CDR3 has 16 amino acids. Germline V gene lookup returns CDR1 SGHVS and CDR2 FNYEAQ. In nucleotides, the CDR3 is TGTGCCAGCAGCTTTTCCGGGACTAGCTCATACAATGAGCAGTTCTTC. It encodes CASSFSGTSSYNEQFF.

This clone appeared a few times. The chain carries TRBV10-2 and TRBJ1-5; 7 bases agree with TRBD1. Looked up from germline, CDR1 is WSHSY and CDR2 is SAAADI. V shed 5 bases and J 5 bases; nucleotides not matched to a gene: 3. The CDR3 loop spans 13 amino acids. The CDR3 sequence is CASSSQGDQPQHF. The DNA for the CDR3 is TGCGCCAGCAGTTCTCAGGGGGATCAGCCCCAGCATTTT.

This sequence joins TRBV7-9 and TRBJ2-5, with TRBD2 as a possible D gene (6 bases). The germline gives CDR1 SEHNR, CDR2 FQNEAQ (reference sequence). The CDR3 contains 14 residues. Trimming shortened V by 1 base and J by 13 bases, and 19 bases separated the two germline ends. The CDR3 DNA is TGTGCCAGCAGCTTAGGCCGGGACTCGGGGAAGCGGTACTTC. Protein product: CASSLGRDSGKRYF.

This rearrangement joins TRBV18 to TRBJ2-7, with 8 bases fitting TRBD1. This CDR3 spans 16 amino acids. The V segment lost 6 bases and the J segment 4 bases; nucleotides outside the gene matches: 14. Per germline, CDR1 KGHSH and CDR2 LQKENI. In nucleotides, the CDR3 is TGTGCCAGCTCGCTCGGACAGGGAGGTAGCTATTACGAGCAGTACTTC. Its translation is CASSLGQGGSYYEQYF.

This chain links TRBV11-1 with TRBJ2-5, with a possible D match to TRBD2 (6 bases). V was pared by 4 bases and J by 2 bases, with 11 bases between. This CDR3 has 14 amino acids. Germline loops: CDR1 SGHAT, CDR2 FQDESV (reference sequence). In nucleotides, the CDR3 is TGTGCCAGCAGCTCAGTTGGGGGGCAAGAGACCCAGTACTTC. As protein: CASSSVGGQETQYF.

J is TRBJ2-2 and V is TRBV14; D call uncertain. Deletions cut 1 base from V and 7 bases from J, with 4 bases between. The CDR3 contains 12 residues. The germline V gene has CDR1 SGHDN and CDR2 FVKESK. In DNA, the CDR3 is TGTGCCAGCAGCCAAGCCGGCGGGGAGCTGTTTTTT. Translated: CASSQAGGELFF.

The rearrangement links TRBV5-1 to TRBJ2-7; TRBD2 agrees at 11 bases. The germline V gene has CDR1 SGHRS and CDR2 YFSETQ. This CDR3 region has 14 residues. Unmatched junction bases numbered 6, after V lost 4 bases and J lost 6 bases. CDR3 in amino acids: CASSLTSGDSEQYF. In nucleotides, the CDR3 is TGCGCCAGCAGCCTGACTAGCGGGGATTCCGAGCAGTACTTC. Full variable domain (remainder filled in from reference TRBV5-1 and TRBJ2-7): KAGVTQTPRYLIKTRGQQVTLSCSPISGHRSVSWYQQTPGQGLQFLFEYFSETQRNKGNFPGRFSGRQFSNSRSEMNVSTLELGDSALYLCASSLTSGDSEQYFGPGTRLTVT.

This clone was counted only a few times. The J gene is TRBJ1-5, the V gene TRBV6-6; no definite D call. There are 15 residues in the CDR3. V was shortened by 8 bases and J by 0 bases, with 14 bases between the two germline ends. CDR1 is MNHNY, CDR2 SVGAGI, per germline (reference sequence). The CDR3 DNA reads as TGTGCCAGCGACGAGGAAGAAGGTAGCAATCAGCCCCAGCATTTT. Residues: CASDEEEGSNQPQHF.

The chain employs TRBV5-1 and TRBJ2-1; no clear D. The germline CDR1 and CDR2 sequences are SGHRS and YFSETQ. With 4 bases removed from V and 2 bases from J, the gap between germline ends came to 13 bases. The CDR3 contains 15 residues. For the CDR3, the DNA is TGCGCCAGCAGCCTGATGACTGGGGCCTACAATGAGCAGTTCTTC. Translating gives CASSLMTGAYNEQFF.

The J gene is TRBJ2-2, the V gene TRBV19; D perhaps matches TRBD2 (6 bases). This CDR3 has 13 amino acids. Trimming stripped 6 bases from V and 4 bases from J, with 9 bases between. The germline V gene encodes CDR1 LNHDA and CDR2 SQIVND (reference sequence). In DNA, the CDR3 is TGTGCCAGTAGGGTGGGAGGCACCGGGGAGCTGTTTTTT. It is translated as CASRVGGTGELFF.